This T cell receptor (beta chain) was recorded in a study of cytomegalovirus exposure and HLA in healthy donors. This CDR3 has 16 residues. Germline CDR1 and CDR2: SGDLS and YYNGEE. The junction had 1 base not matched to a gene; V was cut back by 0 bases and J by 0 bases. Primers: 60 Vbeta forward and 13 Jbeta reverse. Produced via immunoSEQ multiplex PCR; TCRdb's table is partial and in-frame only. Seen here are about 170,000 clones, about 82% observed once, and the top ten hold roughly 0.82%. This clonotype originated in a female donor in good health and CMV-seronegative. What was sequenced was PBMCs. The rearrangement uses TRBV9 and TRBJ2-2; 8 bases align to TRBD2. CDR3 sequence (DNA): TGTGCCAGCAGCGTAGATAGCGGGGCGAACACCGGGGAGCTGTTTTTT. This sequence encodes CASSVDSGANTGELFF.